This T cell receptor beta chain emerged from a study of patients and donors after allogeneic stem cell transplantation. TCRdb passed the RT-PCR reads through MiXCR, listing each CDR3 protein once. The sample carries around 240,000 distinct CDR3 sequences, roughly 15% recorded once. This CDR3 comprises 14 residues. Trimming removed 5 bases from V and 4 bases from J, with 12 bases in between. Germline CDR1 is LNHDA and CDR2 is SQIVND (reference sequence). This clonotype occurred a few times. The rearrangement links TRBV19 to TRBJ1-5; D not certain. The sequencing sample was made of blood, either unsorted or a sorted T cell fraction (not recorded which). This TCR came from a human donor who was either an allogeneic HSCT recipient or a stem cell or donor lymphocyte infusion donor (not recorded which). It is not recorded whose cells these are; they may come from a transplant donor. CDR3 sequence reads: CASSPVGRNQPQHF. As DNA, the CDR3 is TGTGCCAGTAGTCCAGTCGGCAGAAATCAGCCCCAGCATTTT.